This T cell receptor (beta chain) was recorded in a study of human T cells and chemical hapten exposure. Overall study context: Enrolled patients were predominantly female and had alopecia areata, totalis or universalis. Per-sample TCR yield variation was attributed mainly to small pooled library volume differences.

This clonotype was detected ten times or more. Its antigen is unknown. Specified time point: pre-sensitization, week 0. Described treatment: therapeutic diphenylcyclopropenone sensitization with weekly scalp DPC. Study findings and constraints: Counts of TCRs above 1 in 1000 frequency stayed unchanged with DPC sensitization.

MiXCR, run by TCRdb on the RACE reads, gives a single entry per CDR3 protein. Altogether about 250,000 distinct CDR3 sequences are present, 7.5% to 9% being singletons, with the ten largest covering 1.2%. Sequenced material: whole blood, taken in connection with sensitization to the hapten diphenylcyclopropenone (DPC). The sequence derives from a man between 18 and 29 years old with alopecia areata. Some clones in this sample may be carry-over from other donors' samples.

CDR3 sequence: CASSHRDSGNYFYGYTF. The CDR3 nucleotides are TGTGCCAGCAGTCACCGGGACAGCGGCAACTATTTCTATGGCTACACCTTC. The chain uses TRBV6-2 or TRBV6-3 and TRBJ1-2, with 7 positions matching TRBD1. J lost 4 bases, V lost 5 bases, and 16 bases had no gene match. CDR1 MNHEY and CDR2 SVGEGT come from the germline V gene. The CDR3 has 17 amino acids.